The source of this T cell receptor (beta chain) is a study of early T cells in non-severe SARS-CoV-2 infection. Study information: Investigators sequenced bulk RNA drawn from unsorted whole blood, and chains remained unpaired.

This clonotype was seen more than once but under ten times. Its antigen is undetermined. Points from the study as a whole: The study's VDJdb matching favored anti-spike CD8 responses and missed private and CD4 specificities.

The TCR library protocol was used to attach unique molecular identifiers. These identifiers were attached to individual cDNA molecules. TCRdb reprocessed the 5' RACE reads via MiXCR and lists one record per CDR3 protein. The repertoire has almost 85,000 distinct CDR3 sequences, around an eighth of them found once; the top ten carry approximately 2.4%. The sample taken for sequencing was whole blood. The receptor was derived from an adult who was a healthcare worker with PCR-confirmed SARS-CoV-2 infection or an uninfected control (not recorded which).

The CDR3 DNA follows: TGTGCCTGGAGTCCGAGCGGGAGATACTACAATGAGCAGTTCTTC. Its protein is CAWSPSGRYYNEQFF. This chain connects TRBV30 to TRBJ2-1; 8 nucleotides line up with TRBD2. The V gene's germline CDR1 is GTSNPN and CDR2 SVGIG (reference sequence). The CDR3 has 15 amino acids. V gave up 2 bases and J gave up 3 bases; unmatched junction bases: 6.